This T cell receptor beta chain was documented in a study of T cells and copy number aberrations in small-cell lung cancer (dated by TCRdb to the early 2020s). Regarding the complete study: TCR repertoire sequencing was paired with whole-exome sequencing of the same tumor regions to relate T cell metrics to mutations and copy number aberrations. Tumor TCR data were available for 17 patients, and TCR data from both tumor and normal tissue were available for over twelve patients. Findings and caveats that apply to the study as a whole: All specimens were formalin-fixed paraffin-embedded tissue, which is known to introduce sequencing artifacts. The study was limited by a small sample size because surgical resection is uncommon in small-cell lung cancer, and the findings require validation. Tumors had lower T-cell density, richness and clonality than adjacent lung tissue, but the difference in density was not significant.

Using multiplexed V- and J-gene primers, the immunoSEQ hsTCRB Kit amplified TCR-beta CDR3 regions from genomic DNA. Unique DNA barcodes were added in a second PCR, and samples were pooled together with a negative and a positive control. An Illumina MiSeq running a 150-cycle paired-end protocol was used to sequence the pooled TCR-beta libraries. In the source study's methods: Adaptive Biotechnologies processed the raw sequencing data into a report containing normalized, annotated TCR-beta repertoires. To compute T-cell density, TCR-beta templates were normalized to usable DNA, with usable DNA estimated through amplification of housekeeping genes. Richness was the count of unique rearrangements, and clonality was defined as 1 minus Pielou's evenness. The source is immuneACCESS, and TCRdb retained only in-frame sequences with V and J called. Part of the clones is not carried over; for the studies checked, unresolved V genes explain less than half of this, and the remainder is unexplained. Clonal size and the V and J genes are those of that table, whereas D and trimming came from the DNA. Across this sample there are more than 9,500 clones, with about 79% seen only once. Together, the top ten hold about a third of the sample.

The donors were limited-stage small-cell lung cancer patients whose surgical resection took place in Hangzhou, China, between the late 2000s and the early 2020s. Every donor underwent upfront surgery with no preoperative chemotherapy or radiotherapy, and no donor received immunotherapy either before or after surgery. All 20 or so patients in the sequenced cohort were identified as smokers or heavy second-hand smokers. Adjacent normal lung tissue was taken at least 2 cm away from the tumor margin, and two pathologists confirmed morphologically that the tissue was free of malignant cells. The study used multi-region TCR-beta sequencing of resected limited-stage small-cell lung cancers together with tumor-adjacent lung tissue to characterize T cell repertoire heterogeneity. The AllPrep DNA/RNA FFPE Kit (Qiagen) was used to extract genomic DNA from FFPE tissue. Concerning this clone itself: Its antigen is currently not known. Per-base quality was not reported, and no clone a single base away is much larger than it.

The germline V gene sets CDR1 to SGHDN and CDR2 to FVKESK. The CDR3 has 9 amino acids, counting the end cysteine and phenylalanine. The CDR3 DNA has 27 bases and is translated from base 1. V is shortened by 10 bases, J by 2 bases, and the region joining them spans 1 base. This sequence uses TRBV14 and TRBJ2-3, with no confident D gene call. The origin of this receptor is a man aged 55 to 70 with small cell lung cancer. The sample comprised normal tissue next to the tumor. The DNA reads as follows: TGTGCCACCACAGATACGCAGTATTTT. This yields the protein CATTDTQYF.